This is a list of T cell receptor beta chains from one sample in a study of shared clonotypes between healthy human individuals. Sequenced by immunoSEQ multiplex PCR; TCRdb stores in-frame clones only, minus some. The sample records around 500,000 clones, 70% to 80% being singletons. The sample comprised PBMCs. The receptors originated from a woman in her 40s in good health. Some clones in this sample may be carry-over from other donors' samples. Both conserved end residues are part of each CDR3.

TRBJ1-5 | TRBV27 | CASSQNSRSLMNQPQHF
TRBJ2-2 | TRBV11-3 | CASSFESGFSGELFF
TRBJ2-3 | TRBV18 | CASSPTPQLAATDTQYF
TRBJ2-6 | TRBV5-1 | CASSLRTGQAGANVLTF
TRBJ2-1 | TRBV6-1 | CASSIFSYNEQFF
TRBJ2-1 | TRBV7-3 | CASSLGGMGNEQFF
TRBJ2-5 | TRBV10-2 | CASSQGVQGETQYF
TRBJ1-1 | TRBV2 | CASSVDRVNTEAFF
TRBJ2-1 | TRBV30 | CAWSRENVEQFF
TRBJ1-1 | TRBV28 | CASTSNRHLNTEAFF
TRBJ1-2 | TRBV14 | CASSQVGTVYGYTF
TRBJ1-2 | TRBV7-9 | CASSLWTAFDYGYTF
TRBJ1-1 | TRBV2 | CASSRDMPDEAFF
TRBJ2-3 | TRBV28 | CASSLSGRGADTQYF
TRBJ2-7 | TRBV4-2 | CASSQEGGTSGPEEQYF
TRBJ2-1 | TRBV4-3 | CASSQDLGTGDLYNEQFF
TRBJ1-3 | TRBV30 | CAWKRAGNTIYF
TRBJ2-2 | TRBV18 | CASSPGHTGELFF
TRBJ2-2 | TRBV28 | CASGGVGQNTGELFF
TRBJ2-1 | TRBV18 | CASSSGTHNEQFF
TRBJ2-7 | TRBV7-2 | CASSRGLNNEQYF
TRBJ2-6 | TRBV18 | CASSPRSGGANVLTF
TRBJ2-5 | TRBV5-4 | CASSLGLAGGPHF
TRBJ1-5 | TRBV10-2 | CASGEGINQPQHF
TRBJ2-1 | TRBV5-1 | CASGPTSGRDEQFF
TRBJ2-7 | TRBV9 | CASSVASANEQYF
TRBJ2-7 | TRBV18 | CASSPLGGGPYEQYF
TRBJ2-2 | TRBV30 | CAWSSRSGRVGTGELFF
TRBJ2-7 | TRBV18 | CASSPGTELRVQYF
TRBJ1-1 | TRBV11-2 | CASSLGGGGNTEAFF
TRBJ1-1 | TRBV11-3 | CASGRGVNTEAFF
TRBJ2-7 | TRBV6-5 | CASTASSYEQYF
TRBJ2-1 | TRBV7-2 | CASSLSSPGKGGEQFF
TRBJ1-5 | TRBV6-1 | CASSAQGQDDQPQHF
TRBJ2-2 | TRBV4-1 | CASSHIGGHYTGELFF
TRBJ1-1 | TRBV9 | CASSVGTGGSEAFF
TRBJ2-7 | TRBV7-8 | CASSLVPTGSYEQYF
TRBJ2-3 | TRBV6-4 | CASSRQGDTDTQYF
TRBJ2-2 | TRBV27 | CASSLGARERAGELFF
TRBJ1-1 | TRBV7-2 | CASSARGVRLDTEAFF
TRBJ2-1 | TRBV30 | CAWSPSSGRPAFF
TRBJ2-1 | TRBV5-1 | CASSKTSPDYNEQFF
TRBJ1-2 | TRBV7-9 | CASSSFGGSYGYTF
TRBJ2-2 | TRBV4-2 | CASSRWTNRGSTGELFF
TRBJ2-4 | TRBV19 | CASSPPWGQNIQYF
TRBJ2-1 | TRBV7-9 | CASSLTGPPPEQFF
TRBJ2-2 | TRBV28 | CASRPRLTGELFF
TRBJ1-2 | TRBV14 | CASSDRGDFGYGYTF
TRBJ2-1 | TRBV5-1 | CASNMRIGGSYNEQFF
TRBJ2-2 | TRBV9 | CASSGAGGLAGVTGELFF
TRBJ2-7 | TRBV20-1 | CSAIKSEQYF
TRBJ2-7 | TRBV10-3 | CAISETSGRYEQYF
TRBJ1-1 | TRBV10-3 | CAISGSNTEAFF
TRBJ2-3 | TRBV11-2 | CASSPGRTQYF
TRBJ1-1 | TRBV18 | CASTAGGKNTEAFF
TRBJ2-3 | TRBV30 | CAWTSGTRTDTQYF
TRBJ1-2 | TRBV10-3 | CAISESRVRPDYGYTF